The rows below give T cell receptor beta chains drawn from one sample of a study of blood T cells in healthy people across ages. TCRdb itself ran the 5' RACE reads through MiXCR, one entry per CDR3 protein. The sample contains about 780,000 distinct CDR3 sequences, about 59% of which appear only once. Sequenced material: blood. The source of these receptors is a man aged 30 to 45 in good health. CDR3s include the opening cysteine and the closing phenylalanine or tryptophan. Fields, in order: V gene, D gene, clone size, J gene, CDR3 DNA, CDR3 protein. D genes are given only for firm matches. The listing skips clone size in some rows; elsewhere it reads once, few, many or a size class.

TRBV7-2	TRBD1	few	TRBJ2-7	TGTGCCAGCAGCCCCCTCGGGGACAGGAGTAGCGAGCAGTACTTC	CASSPLGDRSSEQYF
TRBV7-2	.	.	TRBJ1-2	TGTGCCAGCAGCCCTGGGCGGACCAACTATGGCTACACCTTC	CASSPGRTNYGYTF
TRBV27	.	.	TRBJ2-2	TGTGCCAGCAGCCCCAGGGGCGTCCACGGGGAGCTGTTTTTT	CASSPRGVHGELFF
TRBV29-1	TRBD2	.	TRBJ2-1	TGCAGCGTTGTAGCGGGGGCCACCTCCTACAATGAGCAGTTCTTC	CSVVAGATSYNEQFF
TRBV28	.	.	TRBJ2-5	TGTGGCAGCGGTCAAGAGACCCAGTACTTC	CGSGQETQYF
TRBV5-1	.	.	TRBJ1-6	TGCGCCGCGGTGGCACCCCTCCACTTT	CAAVAPLHF
TRBV30	.	.	TRBJ2-5	TGTGCCTGGGGGGACCAAGAGACCCGGTACTTC	CAWGDQETRYF
TRBV6-6	.	.	TRBJ2-3	TGTGCCAGCAGTTACTCGACCGAATCCCCAGCAGATACGCAGTATTTT	CASSYSTESPADTQYF
TRBV3-1	TRBD2	.	TRBJ2-1	TGTGCCAGCAGCCCCTCCCAGCGGGGGGCCTACAATGAGCAGTTCTTC	CASSPSQRGAYNEQFF
TRBV29-1	TRBD1	few	TRBJ2-3	TGCAGCGCTGGAGGGGGACAGGGTTGGCCAGATACGCAGTATTTT	CSAGGGQGWPDTQYF
TRBV27	.	.	TRBJ2-1	TGTGCCAGCAGTCCTCATCAGGGTTTACCCTACAATGAGCAGTTCTTC	CASSPHQGLPYNEQFF
TRBV6-5	TRBD1	.	TRBJ1-1	TGTGCCAGCAGTTTCGGACAGGGAGGGGGTGAAGCTTTCTTT	CASSFGQGGGEAFF
TRBV27	.	.	TRBJ2-2	TGTGCCAGCAGTTTCGACGGGACCCTGAACACCGGGGAGCTGTTTTTT	CASSFDGTLNTGELFF
TRBV12-3/TRBV12-4	.	.	TRBJ1-6	TGTGCCAGCAGTCCAGCTGGGGTAACGAATTCACCCCTCCACTTT	CASSPAGVTNSPLHF
TRBV12-3/TRBV12-4	TRBD2	.	TRBJ2-1	TGTGCCAGCGGACTAGCGGGGGCCTATGAGCAGTTCTTC	CASGLAGAYEQFF
TRBV18	.	.	TRBJ2-1	TGTGCCAGCTCATCAGACTACCAAAAGCAGTTCTTC	CASSSDYQKQFF
TRBV4-2	TRBD1	.	TRBJ2-3	TGTGCCAGCAGCCCGGGACAGGGTCGTGCAGGTACGCAGTATTTT	CASSPGQGRAGTQYF
TRBV27	TRBD1	.	TRBJ1-1	TGTGCCAGCAGTCCCAGGGGGACGAACACTGAAGCTTTCTTT	CASSPRGTNTEAFF
TRBV15	TRBD2	.	TRBJ2-1	TGTGCCACCAGCGGACCCGGGACTAGCGACGAGCAGTTCTTC	CATSGPGTSDEQFF
TRBV7-2	.	few	TRBJ2-3	TGTGCCAGCAGCTTACGGCTGGGCACCCCCACAGATACGCAGTATTTT	CASSLRLGTPTDTQYF
TRBV3-1	.	.	TRBJ1-2	TGTGCCAGCAGCCAAGATTTCACAGGACACGATGGCTACACCTTC	CASSQDFTGHDGYTF
TRBV29-1	.	.	TRBJ2-1	TGCAGCGCTTATACAGGGTTCTCCTACAATGAGCAGTTCTTC	CSAYTGFSYNEQFF
TRBV6-2/TRBV6-3	.	.	TRBJ2-7	TGTGCCAGCGACTGGGACGGAAGCTCCTACGAGCAGTACTTC	CASDWDGSSYEQYF
TRBV7-2	TRBD2	.	TRBJ2-2	TGTGCCAGCAGACTAGCGGGGGGTGCGAACACCGGGGAGCTGTTTTTT	CASRLAGGANTGELFF
TRBV6-5	.	.	TRBJ2-7	TGTGCCAGCAGTTCGTCACCCGGGCTGCCCTACGAGCAGTACTTC	CASSSSPGLPYEQYF
TRBV20-1	.	.	TRBJ1-5	TGCAGTGCTAGAGCCCCCGGAGGGGCGAGGTATAGCAATCAGCCCCAGCATTTT	CSARAPGGARYSNQPQHF
TRBV5-1	.	few	TRBJ2-5	TGCGCCAGCAGCTTGGTTGGGAAAGAGACCCAGTACTTC	CASSLVGKETQYF
TRBV20-1	.	.	TRBJ2-7	TGCAGTGCTGGGGACGAGCAGTACTTC	CSAGDEQYF
TRBV28	.	few	TRBJ2-7	TGTGCCAGCAAGACTTCGGCAGAGTCTGGCTCCTACGAGCAGTACTTC	CASKTSAESGSYEQYF
TRBV28	.	.	TRBJ2-7	TGTGCCATCAGTGATCGGACTATCATCTCCTACGAGCAGTACTTC	CAISDRTIISYEQYF
TRBV3-1	TRBD2	.	TRBJ2-4	TGTGCCAGCAGTAGGACTAGCGCGGGCCGAAACATTCAGTACTTC	CASSRTSAGRNIQYF
TRBV29-1	.	.	TRBJ1-2	TGCAGCGTCCCGAGGGTAGCTGGGGGCTACACCTTC	CSVPRVAGGYTF
TRBV29-1	.	.	TRBJ2-1	TGCAGCACCGAAATGCCGGGCCATGAGGGTGAGCAGTTCTTC	CSTEMPGHEGEQFF